The T cell receptor beta chain described here comes from a study of post-analysis software for immune sequencing data. As regards this clonotype: Its matching antigen is unknown.

The study's findings and limits: The five TRBV segments detected at higher frequency in patients than in controls included TRBV5-6, TRBV5-1 and TRBV20-1. Normalized Chao1 diversity in multiple sclerosis patients fell significantly below that of controls.

The germline V gene encodes CDR1 KGHSH and CDR2 LQKENI. The CDR3 consists of 15 residues. V lost 3 bases and J 3 bases, leaving 14 bases between the germline ends. Presence of unique molecular identifiers characterized the TCR beta cDNA libraries. T cells, about 0.95 to 10 million of them, yielded hundreds of thousands of cDNA molecules. TCRdb reprocessed the PCR reads with MiXCR, giving one entry per CDR3 protein. The data show about half a million distinct CDR3 sequences, with under 55% seen just once and 9.5% to 13% held by the top ten. The chain combines TRBV18 with TRBJ2-5, with D possibly TRBD2 on 5 matching bases. The sample taken for sequencing was blood. The clonotype originates from a girl between 5 and 17 years old with multiple sclerosis. This CDR3 is CASSPKSATKETQYF. The CDR3 coding sequence is TGTGCCAGCTCACCGAAATCGGCGACTAAAGAGACCCAGTACTTC. Filled out from reference TRBV18 and TRBJ2-5, the complete variable domain reads NAGVMQNPRHLVRRRGQEARLRCSPMKGHSHVYWYRQLPEEGLKFMVYLQKENIIDESGMPKERFSAEFPKEGPSILRIQQVVRGDSAAYFCASSPKSATKETQYFGPGTRLLVL.